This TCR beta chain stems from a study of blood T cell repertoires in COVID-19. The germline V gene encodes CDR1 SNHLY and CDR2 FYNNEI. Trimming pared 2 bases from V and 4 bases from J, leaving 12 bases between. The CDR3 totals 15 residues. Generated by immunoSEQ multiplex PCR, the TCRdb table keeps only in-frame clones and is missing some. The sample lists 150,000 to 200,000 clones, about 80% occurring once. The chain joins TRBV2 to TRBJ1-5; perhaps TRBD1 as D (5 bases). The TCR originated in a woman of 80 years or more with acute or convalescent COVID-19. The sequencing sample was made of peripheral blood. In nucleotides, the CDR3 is TGTGCCAGCAGTGAATTACCAGGGCTGAATCAGCCCCAGCATTTT. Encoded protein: CASSELPGLNQPQHF.